Below, 9 T cell receptor beta chains from the same sample are listed, as sequenced in a study of blood T cell repertoires in COVID-19. Clones were sequenced by immunoSEQ multiplex PCR, and TCRdb holds only the in-frame ones, with some missing. This table holds more than 95,000 clones, about 79% found once. Sequencing used peripheral blood. All receptors come from a woman older than 75 with active or convalescent COVID-19.

This chain connects TRBV11-3 to TRBJ2-3; TRBD1 might be the D (5 bases). V was clipped by 4 bases and J by 4 bases, with 12 bases between them. Germline CDR1 SGHNT, CDR2 YENEEA. CDR3 length: 14 residues. The CDR3 sequence: CASSSRRESDTQYF. CDR3 sequence (DNA): TGTGCCAGCAGCTCCCGCAGGGAATCAGATACGCAGTATTTT.

V gene TRBV28 combines with J gene TRBJ1-1, with D possibly being TRBD1 (6 bases). The ends were cut back, 6 bases at V and 1 base at J, with 15 bases in the middle. The CDR3 runs to 15 residues. Per germline, CDR1 MDHEN and CDR2 SYDVKM. CDR3 amino acids: CASRLGAIGNTEAFF. CDR3 nucleotides: TGTGCCAGCAGGTTGGGGGCTATTGGGAACACTGAAGCTTTCTTT.

In this sample, this clone turned up a few times. V and J are TRBV27 and TRBJ1-6; D gene ambiguous. The V and J ends lost 1 base and 5 bases respectively, with 6 bases between them. Per germline, CDR1 MNHEY and CDR2 SMNVEV (reference sequence). CDR3 size: 14 residues. The CDR3 DNA is TGTGCCAGCAGTTTATTTAGAGATAATTCACCCCTCCACTTT. Its protein is CASSLFRDNSPLHF.

A single count supports this clone. This chain uses TRBV6-5 with TRBJ1-2, with TRBD1 matching over 8 bases. This CDR3 is 15 amino acids long. From germline, CDR1 is MNHEY and CDR2 SVGAGI. The V segment lost 6 bases and the J segment 5 bases; nucleotides outside the gene matches: 11. For the CDR3, the DNA is TGTGCCAGCAGAAAAGCAGGGGGCGCTGAATATGGCTACACCTTC. This codes for CASRKAGGAEYGYTF.

The chain carries TRBV9 and TRBJ2-7; D is undetermined. CDR1 and CDR2 from the germline V gene are SGDLS and YYNGEE. V lost 5 bases to trimming and J lost 5 bases, with 11 bases between them. The CDR3 consists of 12 residues. The CDR3 region has the DNA TGTGCCAGCAGTCAGGCATCCAACGAGCAGTACTTC. It encodes CASSQASNEQYF.

The CDR3: CAWGQGANEKLFF. CDR3 bases: TGTGCCTGGGGACAGGGGGCAAATGAAAAACTGTTTTTT. V gene TRBV30 combines with J gene TRBJ1-4; 11 bases are shared with TRBD1. The CDR3 sequence is 13 residues long. Germline V gene data show CDR1 as GTSNPN and CDR2 as SVGIG (reference sequence). The trim removed 5 bases at V and 5 bases at J, leaving 1 base unmatched. The whole variable domain, filled in from reference TRBV30 and TRBJ1-4, reads SQTIHQWPATLVQPVGSPLSLECTVEGTSNPNLYWYRQAAGRGLQLLFYSVGIGQISSEVPQNLSASRPQDRQFILSSKKLLLSDSGFYLCAWGQGANEKLFFGSGTQLSVL.

V is TRBV28 and J is TRBJ1-6; D is unclear. Between the trimmed V and J ends, which lost 2 bases and 9 bases, there was a span of 8 bases. In germline, CDR1 is MDHEN, CDR2 SYDVKM. This CDR3 has 13 amino acids. The CDR3 sequence: CASSLPFVSPLHF. DNA for the CDR3: TGTGCCAGCAGTTTACCTTTTGTTTCACCCCTCCACTTT.

This clone was seen more than once but under ten times. The rearrangement links TRBV5-6 to TRBJ1-1; D may be TRBD1 (6 bases). CDR3 length: 11 residues. The V and J ends lost 1 base and 8 bases respectively, with 6 bases between them. Germline V gives CDR1 SGHDT, CDR2 YYEEEE. CDR3 region: CASSLTGEAFF. The CDR3 coding sequence is TGTGCCAGCAGCTTGACAGGGGAAGCTTTCTTT.

This clone came up a few times. The chain carries TRBV15 and TRBJ2-7; perhaps TRBD2 as D (5 bases). CDR1 and CDR2 from the germline V gene are LNHNV and YYDKDF (reference sequence). The length of the CDR3 is 17 residues. V lost 1 base and J 2 bases, leaving 18 bases between the germline ends. CDR3 region: CATSRVGLGERTYEQYF. CDR3 in DNA: TGTGCCACCAGCAGAGTGGGGTTGGGAGAGCGTACCTACGAGCAGTACTTC. Supplemented by reference TRBV15 and TRBJ2-7, the full variable domain reads DAMVIQNPRYQVTQFGKPVTLSCSQTLNHNVMYWYQQKSSQAPKLLFHYYDKDFNNEADTPDNFQSRRPNTSFCFLDIRSPGLGDTAMYLCATSRVGLGERTYEQYFGPGTRLTVT.